The sequence of this T cell receptor beta chain was determined in a study of T-cell memory formation after mild COVID-19. Study-level results: A second wave of clones peaked on day 37, and their SARS-CoV-2 specificity went unconfirmed.

In the case of this clonotype: No antigen is known for it.

Via MiXCR, TCRdb re-called the 5' RACE reads, giving one row per CDR3 protein. In the table there are just under 550,000 distinct CDR3 sequences, roughly 20% of which are singletons. V lost 3 bases to trimming and J lost 10 bases, with 12 bases between them. The CDR3 runs to 13 residues. V gene TRBV12-3 or TRBV12-4 combines with J gene TRBJ1-4; a weak D match, TRBD1 (5 bases). Sample: PBMCs or a T cell subset sorted from them (not recorded which). This TCR was sampled from an adult woman who had mild COVID-19 (a few samples of this study predate the infection). Cell type and time point are not known. The CDR3 bases are TGTGCCAGCAGTTTTCTTTGGCAGGGAAAACTGTTTTTT. This gives the protein CASSFLWQGKLFF.